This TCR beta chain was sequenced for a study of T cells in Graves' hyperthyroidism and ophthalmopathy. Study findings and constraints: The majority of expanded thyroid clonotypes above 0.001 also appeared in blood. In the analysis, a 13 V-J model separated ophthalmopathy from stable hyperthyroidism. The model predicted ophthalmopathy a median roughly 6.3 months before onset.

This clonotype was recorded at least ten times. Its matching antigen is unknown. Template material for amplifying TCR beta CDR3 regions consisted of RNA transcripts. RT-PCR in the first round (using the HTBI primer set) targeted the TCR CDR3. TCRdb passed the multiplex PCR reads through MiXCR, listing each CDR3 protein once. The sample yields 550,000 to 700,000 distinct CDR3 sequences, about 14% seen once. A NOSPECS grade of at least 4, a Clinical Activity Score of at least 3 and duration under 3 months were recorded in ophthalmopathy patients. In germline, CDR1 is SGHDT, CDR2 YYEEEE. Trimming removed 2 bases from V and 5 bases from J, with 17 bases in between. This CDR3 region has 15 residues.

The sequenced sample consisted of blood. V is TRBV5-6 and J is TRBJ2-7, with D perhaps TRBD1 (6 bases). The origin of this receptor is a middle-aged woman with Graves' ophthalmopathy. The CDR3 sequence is CASSFRQVLSDEQYF. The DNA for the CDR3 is TGTGCCAGCAGCTTCCGACAGGTATTATCAGACGAGCAGTACTTC.